This section outlines one TCR beta chain sequence together with its context. The CDR3 is 16 residues long. After removal of 0 bases from V and 4 bases from J, the junction contained 4 bases not matched to a gene. The V gene's germline CDR1 is MGHRA and CDR2 YSYEKL. Use of 60 Vbeta and 13 Jbeta primers characterized the PCR. Some clones are missing from TCRdb's copy, which holds only in-frame ones; the method was immunoSEQ multiplex PCR. The sample records some 130,000 clones, approximately 71% being singletons. The record originates from a study of cytomegalovirus exposure and HLA in healthy donors. The receptor was derived from a woman aged 60-70 years in good health and CMV-seronegative. Input material: PBMCs. The gene calls are TRBV4-1 and TRBJ2-7, with 12 bases lining up with TRBD2. The CDR3 DNA reads as TGCGCCAGCAGCCAAGATACGCTAGCGGGAGGGTACGAGCAGTACTTC. As protein: CASSQDTLAGGYEQYF.